This T cell receptor beta chain was profiled in a study of blood T cells in healthy people across ages. J was trimmed by 2 bases and V by 1 base; bases with no gene match: 6. The CDR3 consists of 15 residues. CDR1 and CDR2 from the germline V gene are DFQATT and SNEGSKA (reference sequence). A J-beta primer mix and a sample-barcoded 5' primer were used in a second PCR of about 6 to 12 cycles. With 12 random nucleotides, a template-switch adaptor tagged each individual cDNA molecule. TCRdb fed the 5' RACE reads into MiXCR, producing one record per CDR3 protein. Of 1.5 million to 2 million distinct CDR3 sequences in the sample, 28% were seen once.

Sequenced input: blood. The clonotype was recovered from a woman aged 25 to 39 in good health. The chain carries TRBV20-1 and TRBJ2-3, with 7 bases lining up with TRBD2. This chain's CDR3 is CSARGQAGYTDTQYF. CDR3 sequence (DNA): TGCAGTGCTAGAGGCCAAGCGGGATACACAGATACGCAGTATTTT.